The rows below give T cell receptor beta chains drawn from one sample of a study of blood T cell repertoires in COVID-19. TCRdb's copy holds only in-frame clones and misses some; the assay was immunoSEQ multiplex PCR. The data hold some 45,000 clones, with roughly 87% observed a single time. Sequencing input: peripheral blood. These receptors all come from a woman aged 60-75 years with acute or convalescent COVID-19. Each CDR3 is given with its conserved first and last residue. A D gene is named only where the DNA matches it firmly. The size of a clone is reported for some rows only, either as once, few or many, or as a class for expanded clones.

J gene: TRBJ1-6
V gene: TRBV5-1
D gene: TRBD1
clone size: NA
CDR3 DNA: TGCGCCAGCAGCCCACAGGGGGATCATAATTCACCCCTCCACTTT
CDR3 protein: CASSPQGDHNSPLHF

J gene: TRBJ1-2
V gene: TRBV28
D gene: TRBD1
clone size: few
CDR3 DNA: TGTGCCAGCAGTCAACCACAACCGGGACAGGGATATGGCTACACCTTC
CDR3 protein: CASSQPQPGQGYGYTF

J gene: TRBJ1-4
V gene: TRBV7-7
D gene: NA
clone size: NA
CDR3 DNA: TGTGCCAGCGGCGCTTCAGCACAGCGTACTTCGGGAAATGAAAAACTGTTTTTT
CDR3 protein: CASGASAQRTSGNEKLFF

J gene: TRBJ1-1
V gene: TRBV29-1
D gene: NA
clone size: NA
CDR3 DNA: TGCAGCGTTGAAGAGCAGGGAGGGAACACTGAAGCTTTCTTT
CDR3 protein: CSVEEQGGNTEAFF

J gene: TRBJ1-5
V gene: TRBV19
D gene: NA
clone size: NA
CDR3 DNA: TGTGCCAGTAGTTCTCAACCGGACAGAGGGGACAATCAGCCCCAGCATTTT
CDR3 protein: CASSSQPDRGDNQPQHF

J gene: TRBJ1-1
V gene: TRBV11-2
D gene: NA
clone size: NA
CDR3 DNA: TGTGCCAGCAGCTTAACAGGTGGTTCCGAAGCTTTCTTT
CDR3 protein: CASSLTGGSEAFF

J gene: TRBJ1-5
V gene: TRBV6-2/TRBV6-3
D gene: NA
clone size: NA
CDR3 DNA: TGTGCCAGCAGTCCGAGAGACAGAGTCTTTCGGGCCCAGCATTTT
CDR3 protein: CASSPRDRVFRAQHF

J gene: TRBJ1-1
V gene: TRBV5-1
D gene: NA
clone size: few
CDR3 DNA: TGCGCCAGCAGCTTGGCAGGGAACACTGAAGCTTTCTTT
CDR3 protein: CASSLAGNTEAFF

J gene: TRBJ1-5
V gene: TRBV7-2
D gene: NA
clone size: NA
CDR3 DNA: TGTGCCAGCAGCTCCCTCAATCAGCCCCAGCATTTT
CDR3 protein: CASSSLNQPQHF

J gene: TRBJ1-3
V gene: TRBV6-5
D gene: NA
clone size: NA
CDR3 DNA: TGTGCCAGCAGTTATCTGGGGGCCCCTGGAAACACCATATATTTT
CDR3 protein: CASSYLGAPGNTIYF

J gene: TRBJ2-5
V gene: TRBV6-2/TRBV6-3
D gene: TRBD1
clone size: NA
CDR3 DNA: TGTGCCAGCAGTAGCGGGACAGGGCGGGAGACCCAGTACTTC
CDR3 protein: CASSSGTGRETQYF

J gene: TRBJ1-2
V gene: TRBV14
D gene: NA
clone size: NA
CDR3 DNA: TGTGCCAGCAGCGGGGCCCTCCGGGGGGGCTACACCTTC
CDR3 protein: CASSGALRGGYTF

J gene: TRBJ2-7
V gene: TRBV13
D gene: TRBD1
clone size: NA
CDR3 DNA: TGTGCCAGCAGCGCGACTCTTAGACAGGGGCGCGAGCAGTACTTC
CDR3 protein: CASSATLRQGREQYF

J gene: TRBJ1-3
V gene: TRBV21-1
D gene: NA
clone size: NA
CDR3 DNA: TGTGCCAGGGGGCCAAGGGGAGGCGGTTTCTCTGGAAACACCATATATTTT
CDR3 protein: CARGPRGGGFSGNTIYF

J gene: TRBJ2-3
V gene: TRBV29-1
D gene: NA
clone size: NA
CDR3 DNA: TGCAGCGTTGAAGGGCAGAGCACAGATACGCAGTATTTT
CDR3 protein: CSVEGQSTDTQYF

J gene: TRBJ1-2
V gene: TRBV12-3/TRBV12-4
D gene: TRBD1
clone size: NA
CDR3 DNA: TGTGCCAGCCCCGACAGGGACGACGGCTACACCTTC
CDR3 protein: CASPDRDDGYTF

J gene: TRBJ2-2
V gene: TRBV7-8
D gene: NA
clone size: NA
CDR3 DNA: TGTGCCAGCAGCTTACATGCTAGCACCGGGGAGCTGTTTTTT
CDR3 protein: CASSLHASTGELFF

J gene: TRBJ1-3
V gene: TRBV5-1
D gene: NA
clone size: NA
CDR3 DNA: TGCGCCAGCAGCTTGGTTGGAGGGGATTTTGGAAACACCATATATTTT
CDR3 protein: CASSLVGGDFGNTIYF

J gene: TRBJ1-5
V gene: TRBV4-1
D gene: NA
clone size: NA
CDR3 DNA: TGCGCCAGCAGCCTTTACATTGGCAGCAATCAGCCCCAGCATTTT
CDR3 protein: CASSLYIGSNQPQHF

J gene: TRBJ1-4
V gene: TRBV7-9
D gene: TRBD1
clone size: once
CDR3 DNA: TGTGCCAGCAGTCAAGGGACAGTTGACAAACTGTTTTTT
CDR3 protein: CASSQGTVDKLFF

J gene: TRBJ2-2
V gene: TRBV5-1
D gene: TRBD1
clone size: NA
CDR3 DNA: TGCGCCAGCAGCCCGGACAGGGTAGGCACCGGGGAGCTGTTTTTT
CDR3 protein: CASSPDRVGTGELFF

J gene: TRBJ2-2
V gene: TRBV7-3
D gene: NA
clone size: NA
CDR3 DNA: TGTGCCAGCAGCTTAGCGGGTGTTAACACCGGGGAGCTGTTTTTT
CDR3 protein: CASSLAGVNTGELFF

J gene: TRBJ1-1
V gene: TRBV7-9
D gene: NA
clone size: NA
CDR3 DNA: TGTGCCAGCAGCTCGAGTGCGAACACTGAAGCTTTCTTT
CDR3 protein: CASSSSANTEAFF

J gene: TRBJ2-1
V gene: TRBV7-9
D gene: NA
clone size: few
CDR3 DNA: TGTGCCAGCTGGCGAGGGGGTACTAGGTACAATGAGCAGTTCTTC
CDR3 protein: CASWRGGTRYNEQFF

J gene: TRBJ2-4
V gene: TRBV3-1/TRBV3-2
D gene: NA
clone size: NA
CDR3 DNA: TGTGCCAGCAGCCAAGCCCCTTTCCGGGTAGAAAAAAACATTCAGTACTTC
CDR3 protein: CASSQAPFRVEKNIQYF

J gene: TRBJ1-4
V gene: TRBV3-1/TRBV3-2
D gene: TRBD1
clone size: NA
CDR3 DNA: TGTGCCAGCAGTCGCTACAGGGGTTATGGGGATGAAAAACTGTTTTTT
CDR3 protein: CASSRYRGYGDEKLFF

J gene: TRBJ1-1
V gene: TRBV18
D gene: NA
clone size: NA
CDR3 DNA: TGTGCCAGCTCACCCGGGGGGATCCACACTGAAGCTTTCTTT
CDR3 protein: CASSPGGIHTEAFF

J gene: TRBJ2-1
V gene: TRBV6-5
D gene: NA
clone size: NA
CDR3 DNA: TGTGCCAGCAGCGCTGACAGGAACTACAATGAGCAGTTCTTC
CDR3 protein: CASSADRNYNEQFF

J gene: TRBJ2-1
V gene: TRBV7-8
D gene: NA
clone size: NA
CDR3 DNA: TGTGCCAGCAGCTTATCTAGTAGCAGCAATGAGCAGTTCTTC
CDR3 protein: CASSLSSSSNEQFF

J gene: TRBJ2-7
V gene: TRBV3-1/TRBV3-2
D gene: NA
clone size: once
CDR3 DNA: TGTGCCAGCAGCCAAGTTACTAGGACCTCCGCCTACGAGCAGTACTTC
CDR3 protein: CASSQVTRTSAYEQYF

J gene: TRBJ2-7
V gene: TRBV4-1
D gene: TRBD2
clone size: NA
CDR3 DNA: TGCGCCAGCAGCCTCTCCCAGGGACTAGCGATTCACGAGCAGTACTTC
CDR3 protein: CASSLSQGLAIHEQYF

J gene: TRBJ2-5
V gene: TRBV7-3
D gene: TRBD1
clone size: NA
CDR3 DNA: TGTGCCAGCAGCTACACAGGGGTTATGGGAGAGACCCAGTACTTC
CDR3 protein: CASSYTGVMGETQYF

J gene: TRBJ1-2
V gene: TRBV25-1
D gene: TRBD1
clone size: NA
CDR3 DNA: TGTGCCAGCCCGGGACAGGGGATTGACTATGGCTACACCTTC
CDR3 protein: CASPGQGIDYGYTF

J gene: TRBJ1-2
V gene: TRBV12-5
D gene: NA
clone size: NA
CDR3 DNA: TGTGCTAGTGGTTTGCACCGGACAGCCTATGGCTACACCTTC
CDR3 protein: CASGLHRTAYGYTF

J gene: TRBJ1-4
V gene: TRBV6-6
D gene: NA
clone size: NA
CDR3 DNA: TGTGCCAGCAGCCCCGCCGGTGATAAAGAAAAACTGTTTTTT
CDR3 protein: CASSPAGDKEKLFF

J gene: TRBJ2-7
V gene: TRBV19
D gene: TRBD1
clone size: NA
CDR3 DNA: TGTGCCAGTAGCCCCGGGACAGGGGCTTTGTACGAGCAGTACTTC
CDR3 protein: CASSPGTGALYEQYF

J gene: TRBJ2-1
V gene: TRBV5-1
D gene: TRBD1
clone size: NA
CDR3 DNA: TGCGCCAGCAGCCTAGGACAGGGCTCCTACAATGAGCAGTTCTTC
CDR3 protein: CASSLGQGSYNEQFF

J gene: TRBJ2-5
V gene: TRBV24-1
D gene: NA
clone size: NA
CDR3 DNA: TGTGCCACCAGTGATCAGTATGAGACCCAGTACTTC
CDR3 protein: CATSDQYETQYF

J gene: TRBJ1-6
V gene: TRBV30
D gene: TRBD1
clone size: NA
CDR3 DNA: TGTGCCTGGAGACACCGGGACAGAAAAATTTCACCCCTCCACTTT
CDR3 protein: CAWRHRDRKISPLHF